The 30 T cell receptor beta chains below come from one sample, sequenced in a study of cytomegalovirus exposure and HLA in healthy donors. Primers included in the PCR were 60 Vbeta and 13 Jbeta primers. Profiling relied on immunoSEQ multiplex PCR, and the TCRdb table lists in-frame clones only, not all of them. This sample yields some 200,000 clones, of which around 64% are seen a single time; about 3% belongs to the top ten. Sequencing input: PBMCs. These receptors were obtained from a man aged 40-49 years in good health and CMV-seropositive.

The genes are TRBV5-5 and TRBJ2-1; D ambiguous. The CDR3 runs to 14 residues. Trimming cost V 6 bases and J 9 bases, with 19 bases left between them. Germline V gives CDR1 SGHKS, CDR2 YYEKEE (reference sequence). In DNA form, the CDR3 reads TGTGCCAGCAACCTATTTCTAAGTTCCGTTGAGCAGTTCTTC. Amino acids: CASNLFLSSVEQFF. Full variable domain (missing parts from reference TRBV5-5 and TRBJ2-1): DAGVTQSPTHLIKTRGQQVTLRCSPISGHKSVSWYQQVLGQGPQFIFQYYEKEERGRGNFPDRFSARQFPNYSSELNVNALLLGDSALYLCASNLFLSSVEQFFGPGTRLTVL.

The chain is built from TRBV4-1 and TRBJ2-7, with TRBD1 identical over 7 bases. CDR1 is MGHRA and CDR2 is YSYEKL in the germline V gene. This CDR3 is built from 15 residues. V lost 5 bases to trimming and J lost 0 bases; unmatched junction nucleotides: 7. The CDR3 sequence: CASSARQGDSYEQYF. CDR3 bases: TGCGCCAGCAGCGCTCGACAGGGTGACTCCTACGAGCAGTACTTC.

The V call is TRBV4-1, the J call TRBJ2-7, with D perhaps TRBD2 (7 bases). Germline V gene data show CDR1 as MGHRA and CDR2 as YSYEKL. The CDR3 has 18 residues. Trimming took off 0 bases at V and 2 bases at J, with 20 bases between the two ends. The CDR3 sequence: CASSQEGGAAGAPYEQYF. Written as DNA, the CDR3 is TGCGCCAGCAGCCAAGAAGGGGGGGCCGCGGGCGCCCCCTACGAGCAGTACTTC.

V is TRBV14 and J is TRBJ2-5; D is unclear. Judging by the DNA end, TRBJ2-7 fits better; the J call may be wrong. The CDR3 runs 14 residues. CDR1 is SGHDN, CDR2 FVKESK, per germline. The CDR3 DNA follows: TGTGCCAGCAGCCCGTACGGATACGGGTCCGAGCAGTACTTC. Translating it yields CASSPYGYGSEQYF.

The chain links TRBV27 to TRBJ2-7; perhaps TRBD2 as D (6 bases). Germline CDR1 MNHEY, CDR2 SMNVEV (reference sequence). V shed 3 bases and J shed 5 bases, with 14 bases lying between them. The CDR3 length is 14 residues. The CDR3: CASSFETSIDEQYF. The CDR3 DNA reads TGTGCCAGCAGTTTTGAGACTAGTATCGACGAGCAGTACTTC.

The CDR3 nucleotides are TGCGCCAGCAGCTTGGCCGGGGGGACCGGGGCCAACGTCCTGACTTTC. The encoded protein is CASSLAGGTGANVLTF. The rearrangement joins TRBV5-1 to TRBJ2-6; 7 positions agree with TRBD2. V trimming: 0 bases; J trimming: 4 bases; junction bases outside the gene matches: 4. The CDR3 length is 16 residues. Germline V gene lookup returns CDR1 SGHRS and CDR2 YFSETQ.

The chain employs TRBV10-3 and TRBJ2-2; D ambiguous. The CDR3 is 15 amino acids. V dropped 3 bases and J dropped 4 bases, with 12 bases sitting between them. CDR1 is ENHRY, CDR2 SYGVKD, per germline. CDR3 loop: CAISDGTRGTGELFF. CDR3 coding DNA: TGTGCCATCAGTGACGGAACTCGAGGCACCGGGGAGCTGTTTTTT.

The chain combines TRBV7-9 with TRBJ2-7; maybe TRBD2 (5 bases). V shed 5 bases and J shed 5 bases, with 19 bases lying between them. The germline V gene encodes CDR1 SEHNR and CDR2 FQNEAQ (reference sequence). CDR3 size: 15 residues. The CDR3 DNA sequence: TGTGCCAGCAGCCCGCCTTTGACCTCCGGGAACGAGCAGTACTTC. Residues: CASSPPLTSGNEQYF.

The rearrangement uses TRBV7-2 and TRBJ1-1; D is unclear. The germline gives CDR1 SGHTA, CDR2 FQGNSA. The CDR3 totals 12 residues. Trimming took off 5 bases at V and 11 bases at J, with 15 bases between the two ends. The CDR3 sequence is CASSPYGDHAFF. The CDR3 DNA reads TGTGCCAGCAGCCCCTATGGAGACCACGCTTTCTTT.

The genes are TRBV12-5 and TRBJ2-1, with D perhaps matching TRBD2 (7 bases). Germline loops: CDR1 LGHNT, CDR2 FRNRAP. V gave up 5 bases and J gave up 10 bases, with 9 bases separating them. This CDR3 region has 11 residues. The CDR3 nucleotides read TGTGCTAGTGGTAGGGGGGGAGAGCAGTTCTTC. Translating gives CASGRGGEQFF.

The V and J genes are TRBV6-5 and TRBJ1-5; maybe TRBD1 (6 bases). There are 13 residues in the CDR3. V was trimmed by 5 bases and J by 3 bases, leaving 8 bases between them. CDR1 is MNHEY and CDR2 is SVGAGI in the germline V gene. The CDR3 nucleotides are TGTGCCAGCAGTCGACAGGACAATCAGCCCCAGCATTTT. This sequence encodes CASSRQDNQPQHF.

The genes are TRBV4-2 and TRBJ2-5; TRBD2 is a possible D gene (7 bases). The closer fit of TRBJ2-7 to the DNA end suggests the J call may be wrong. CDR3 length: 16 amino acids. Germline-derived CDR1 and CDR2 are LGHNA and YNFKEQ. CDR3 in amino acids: CASSPVSAGAAYEQYF. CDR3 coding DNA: TGTGCCAGCAGCCCGGTATCGGCGGGGGCCGCCTACGAGCAGTACTTC.

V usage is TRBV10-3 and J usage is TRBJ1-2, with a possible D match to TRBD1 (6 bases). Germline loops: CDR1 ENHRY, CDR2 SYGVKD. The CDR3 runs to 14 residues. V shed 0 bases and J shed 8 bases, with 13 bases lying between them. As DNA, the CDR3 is TGTGCCATCAGTGAGTCGGGGGCAGCCCAGGGCTACACCTTC. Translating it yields CAISESGAAQGYTF.

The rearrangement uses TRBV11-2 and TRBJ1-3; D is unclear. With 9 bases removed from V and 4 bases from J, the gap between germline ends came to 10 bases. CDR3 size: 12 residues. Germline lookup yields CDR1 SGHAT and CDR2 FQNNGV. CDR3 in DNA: TGTGCCAGTCACGGGTACGGAAACACCATATATTTT. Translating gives CASHGYGNTIYF.

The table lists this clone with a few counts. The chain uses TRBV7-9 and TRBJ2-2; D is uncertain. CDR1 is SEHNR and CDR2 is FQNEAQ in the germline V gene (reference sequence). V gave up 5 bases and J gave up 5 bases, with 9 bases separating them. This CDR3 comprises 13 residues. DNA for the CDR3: TGTGCCAGCAGCCCCTCCCGGACCGGGGAGCTGTTTTTT. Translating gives CASSPSRTGELFF.

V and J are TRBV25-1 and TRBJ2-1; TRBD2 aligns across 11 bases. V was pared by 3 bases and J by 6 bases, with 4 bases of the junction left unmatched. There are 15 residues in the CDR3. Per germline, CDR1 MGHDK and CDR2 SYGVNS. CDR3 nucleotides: TGTGCCAGCAGTGATCTTAGCGGGGGGGGCAATGAGCAGTTCTTC. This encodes CASSDLSGGGNEQFF.

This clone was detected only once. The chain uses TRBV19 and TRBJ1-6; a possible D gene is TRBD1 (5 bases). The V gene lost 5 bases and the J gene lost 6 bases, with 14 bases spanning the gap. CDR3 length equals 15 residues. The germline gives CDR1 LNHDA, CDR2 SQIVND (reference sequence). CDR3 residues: CASSQGVLGNSPLHF. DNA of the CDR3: TGTGCCAGTAGTCAAGGGGTGCTAGGTAATTCACCCCTCCACTTT.

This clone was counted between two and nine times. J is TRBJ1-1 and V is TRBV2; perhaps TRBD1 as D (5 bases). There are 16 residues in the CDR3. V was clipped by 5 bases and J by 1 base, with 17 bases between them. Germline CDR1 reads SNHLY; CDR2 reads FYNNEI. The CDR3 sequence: CASSSLSGTANTEAFF. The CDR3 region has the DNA TGTGCCAGCAGTTCATTATCCGGGACTGCGAACACTGAAGCTTTCTTT.

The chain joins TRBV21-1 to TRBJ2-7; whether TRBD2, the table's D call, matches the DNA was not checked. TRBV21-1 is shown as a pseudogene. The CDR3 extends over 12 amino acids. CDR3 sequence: CASSKERHEQYF. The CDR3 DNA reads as TGTGCCAGCAGCAAAGAGCGGCACGAGCAGTACTTC.

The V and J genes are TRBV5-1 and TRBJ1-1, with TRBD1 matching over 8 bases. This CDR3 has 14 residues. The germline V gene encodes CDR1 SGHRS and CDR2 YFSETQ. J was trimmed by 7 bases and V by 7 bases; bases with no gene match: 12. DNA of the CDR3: TGCGCCAGCGGAAAGACAGGGGAGGGAGGTGAAGCTTTCTTT. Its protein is CASGKTGEGGEAFF.

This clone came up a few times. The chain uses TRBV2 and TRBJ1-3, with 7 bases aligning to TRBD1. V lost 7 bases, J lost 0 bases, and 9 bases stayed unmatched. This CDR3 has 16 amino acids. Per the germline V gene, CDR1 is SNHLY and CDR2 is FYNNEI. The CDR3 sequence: CASNGDSKSSGNTIYF. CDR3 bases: TGTGCCAGCAATGGGGACAGTAAGAGCTCTGGAAACACCATATATTTT.

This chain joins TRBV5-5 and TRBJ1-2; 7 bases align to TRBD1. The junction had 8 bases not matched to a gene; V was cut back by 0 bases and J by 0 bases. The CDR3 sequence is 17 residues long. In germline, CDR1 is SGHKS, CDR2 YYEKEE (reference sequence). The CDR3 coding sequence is TGTGCCAGCAGCTTGGGCAGGGGGGTGTCGACTAACTATGGCTACACCTTC. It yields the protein CASSLGRGVSTNYGYTF.

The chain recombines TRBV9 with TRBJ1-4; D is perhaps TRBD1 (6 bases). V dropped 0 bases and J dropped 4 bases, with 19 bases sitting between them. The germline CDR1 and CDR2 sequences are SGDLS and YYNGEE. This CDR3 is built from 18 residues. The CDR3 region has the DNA TGTGCCAGCAGCGTAGACCCGGGGGGCGGAGGAGGTAATGAAAAACTGTTTTTT. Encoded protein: CASSVDPGGGGGNEKLFF.

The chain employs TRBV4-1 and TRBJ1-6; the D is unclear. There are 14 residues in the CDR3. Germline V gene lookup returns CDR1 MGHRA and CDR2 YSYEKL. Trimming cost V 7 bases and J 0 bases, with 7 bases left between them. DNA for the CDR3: TGCGCCAGCACCGAGAGCTCCTATAATTCACCCCTCCACTTT. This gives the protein CASTESSYNSPLHF.

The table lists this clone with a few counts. Written as DNA, the CDR3 is TGTGCCAGCAGCCAAGAGCGGGGGGGCTACGAGCAGTACTTC. Translating gives CASSQERGGYEQYF. The rearrangement uses TRBV4-2 and TRBJ2-7; TRBD2 matches at 9 bases. V gave up 0 bases and J gave up 3 bases; unmatched junction bases: 0. The CDR3 has 14 amino acids. The germline V gene has CDR1 LGHNA and CDR2 YNFKEQ.

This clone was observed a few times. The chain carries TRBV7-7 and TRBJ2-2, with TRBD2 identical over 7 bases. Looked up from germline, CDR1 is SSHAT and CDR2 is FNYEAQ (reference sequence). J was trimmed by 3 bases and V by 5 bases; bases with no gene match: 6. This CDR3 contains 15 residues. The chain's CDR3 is CASSQGAGDTGELFF. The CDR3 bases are TGTGCCAGCAGCCAGGGTGCGGGGGACACCGGGGAGCTGTTTTTT.

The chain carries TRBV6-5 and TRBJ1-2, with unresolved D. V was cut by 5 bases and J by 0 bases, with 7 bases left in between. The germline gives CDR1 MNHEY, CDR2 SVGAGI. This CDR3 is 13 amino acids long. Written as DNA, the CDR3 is TGTGCCAGCAGTGCCGGAGCTAACTATGGCTACACCTTC. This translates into CASSAGANYGYTF.

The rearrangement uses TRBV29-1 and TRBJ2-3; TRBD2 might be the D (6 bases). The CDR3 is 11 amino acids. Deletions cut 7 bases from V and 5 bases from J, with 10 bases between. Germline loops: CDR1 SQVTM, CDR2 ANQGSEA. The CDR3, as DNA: TGCAGCGGTACTAGCTTAGATACGCAGTATTTT. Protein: CSGTSLDTQYF.

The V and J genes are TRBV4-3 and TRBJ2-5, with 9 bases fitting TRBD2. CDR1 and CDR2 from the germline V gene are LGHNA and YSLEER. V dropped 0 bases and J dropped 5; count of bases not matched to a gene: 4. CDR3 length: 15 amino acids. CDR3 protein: CASSQDGTSRETQYF. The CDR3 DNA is TGCGCCAGCAGCCAAGACGGGACTAGCCGGGAGACCCAGTACTTC.

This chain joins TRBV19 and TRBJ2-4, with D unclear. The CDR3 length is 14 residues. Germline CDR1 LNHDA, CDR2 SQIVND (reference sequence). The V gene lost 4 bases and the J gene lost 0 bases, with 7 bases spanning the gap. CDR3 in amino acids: CASSNGVAKNIQYF. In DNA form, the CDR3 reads TGTGCCAGTAGTAATGGAGTAGCCAAAAACATTCAGTACTTC. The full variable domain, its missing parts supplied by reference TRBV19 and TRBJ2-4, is DGGITQSPKYLFRKEGQNVTLSCEQNLNHDAMYWYRQDPGQGLRLIYYSQIVNDFQKGDIAEGYSVSREKKESFPLTVTSAQKNPTAFYLCASSNGVAKNIQYFGAGTRLSVL.